The next 3 T cell receptor beta chains were all read from a single sample in a study of a mutant IDH1 vaccine in newly diagnosed glioma. The protocol was immunoSEQ multiplex PCR, while the TCRdb copy is restricted to in-frame clones and leaves out a portion. Here the sample spans around 65,000 clones, 75% to 85% being singletons. Time point specified: week 11, during vaccination. Vaccinated patients received 300 ug of mutant IDH1 20-mer peptide per dose, with topical imiquimod. These receptors have no identified antigens. The sample here was PBMCs, taken from a glioma patient whose treatment included an IDH1 peptide vaccine. These receptors were collected from a man aged 50 to 60 with glioma.

The CDR3 region has the DNA TGTGCCATCAGTGATGTGAGTAGCACAGATACGCAGTATTTT. This translates into CAISDVSSTDTQYF. V usage is TRBV10-3 and J usage is TRBJ2-3; D is undetermined. Trimming left V 3 bases short and J 0 bases short, with 7 bases between. The CDR3 is 14 amino acids. Germline-derived CDR1 and CDR2 are ENHRY and SYGVKD.

The chain combines TRBV5-1 with TRBJ1-1, with 8 bases aligning to TRBD1. CDR3 length: 14 amino acids. The germline V gene encodes CDR1 SGHRS and CDR2 YFSETQ. The V gene end was trimmed by 4 bases and the J gene end by 1 base; junction bases not matched to a gene: 3. CDR3 in amino acids: CASSPQGGNTEAFF. The CDR3 bases are TGCGCCAGCAGCCCACAGGGGGGGAACACTGAAGCTTTCTTT.

There are a few counts of this clone. The genes are TRBV2 and TRBJ2-3; D is unresolved. V dropped 3 bases and J dropped 6 bases, with 10 bases sitting between them. CDR3 length: 13 amino acids. Germline V lookup: CDR1 SNHLY, CDR2 FYNNEI. The CDR3 region is CASSEVRVDTQYF. CDR3 nucleotides: TGTGCCAGCAGTGAGGTCCGAGTGGATACGCAGTATTTT. The full variable domain, in which reference TRBV2 and TRBJ2-3 provide the parts outside the CDR3, is EPEVTQTPSHQVTQMGQEVILRCVPISNHLYFYWYRQILGQKVEFLVSFYNNEISEKSEIFDDQFSVERPDGSNFTLKIRSTKLEDSAMYFCASSEVRVDTQYFGPGTRLTVL.